Many counts were recorded for the clone carrying this T cell receptor (beta chain). Its antigen is currently unknown. The record originates from a study of T cells in Graves' hyperthyroidism and ophthalmopathy. RNA transcripts were the template for amplifying TCR beta CDR3 regions. TCR CDR3 underwent first-round RT-PCR with the HTBI primer set. MiXCR, applied by TCRdb to the multiplex PCR reads, yields one record per CDR3 protein. The sample includes 530,000 or so distinct CDR3 sequences, approximately 17% of them seen just once. CDR3 length: 15 amino acids. V was shortened by 5 bases and J by 0 bases, with 11 bases between the two germline ends. The germline V gene encodes CDR1 SNHLY and CDR2 FYNNEI. Exclusion criteria comprised uncontrolled infection, other autoimmune disease, pregnancy or lactation. Study-wide results and limits: Model-based prediction identified ophthalmopathy a median about 7 months prior to its onset.

The source is a woman between 18 and 29 years old with Graves' ophthalmopathy. Sequenced sample: blood. V and J are TRBV2 and TRBJ2-1; a possible D gene is TRBD1 (6 bases). CDR3 coding DNA: TGTGCCAGCAGTTCCACAGGGCGCTCCTACAATGAGCAGTTCTTC. As protein: CASSSTGRSYNEQFF.